The clone carrying this TCR beta chain appeared a few times. This entry is derived from a study of human T cells and chemical hapten exposure. Study information: Upper-back patch tests with 0.01% DPC were read at 6 days. Small discrepancies in pooled library volume mainly accounted for the varying TCR yields per sample. The patients, most of them female, presented with alopecia areata, totalis or universalis.

The V gene's germline CDR1 is KGHDR and CDR2 SFDVKD. The CDR3 sequence is 12 residues long. Between the trimmed V and J ends, which lost 0 bases and 4 bases, there was a span of 3 bases. TCRdb re-analysed the RACE reads in MiXCR, keeping a single row per CDR3 protein. This table has roughly 40,000 distinct CDR3 sequences, roughly 13% appearing once. The time point is: patch test 3, about 24 weeks after DPC sensitization. Treatment indicated: therapeutic diphenylcyclopropenone sensitization with weekly scalp DPC. The authors' total RNA extraction used unfractionated whole blood. At every patch-test visit, blood was drawn before the patch test was applied.

Specimen: whole blood, collected in connection with sensitization to the hapten diphenylcyclopropenone (DPC). The TCR was taken from a woman between 35 and 50 years old with alopecia areata. Some clones in this sample may be carry-over from other donors' samples. This chain connects TRBV24-1 to TRBJ2-7; D unresolved. CDR3 in DNA: TGTGCCACCAGTGATTTGCGTTACGAGCAGTACTTC. Translating it yields CATSDLRYEQYF.